The 7 T cell receptor beta chains given below trace back to one sample, sequenced in a study of blood T cells in healthy people across ages. A second 7 to 11 cycle PCR used barcoded and J-beta primers. TCRdb re-analysed the 5' RACE reads in MiXCR, keeping a single row per CDR3 protein. Of about 1,000,000 distinct CDR3 sequences in the sample, 40% to 50% were seen once. Sequenced sample: blood. The origin of the receptors is a woman between 55 and 75 years old in good health.

The chain recombines TRBV6-5 with TRBJ2-5; TRBD2 might be the D (6 bases). Germline loops: CDR1 MNHEY, CDR2 SVGAGI. V lost 5 bases, J lost 2 bases, and 9 bases lay in between. The CDR3 is 13 amino acids. The chain's CDR3 is CASSGGMQETQYF. The CDR3 DNA is TGTGCCAGCAGTGGAGGGATGCAAGAGACCCAGTACTTC.

CDR3 DNA sequence: TGCGCCAGCAGCCAAGGAGTTTGGGGGAGGACAGATACGCAGTATTTT. Translating gives CASSQGVWGRTDTQYF. The V and J genes are TRBV4-1 and TRBJ2-3; D perhaps matches TRBD2 (6 bases). CDR3 length: 16 residues. Per the germline V gene, CDR1 is MGHRA and CDR2 is YSYEKL. Between the trimmed V and J ends, which lost 1 base and 3 bases, there was a span of 14 bases.

This sequence joins TRBV29-1 and TRBJ2-3; the D gene is possibly TRBD2 (5 bases). CDR3 size: 14 residues. The V gene's germline CDR1 is SQVTM and CDR2 ANQGSEA. V was trimmed by 0 bases and J by 3 bases, leaving 10 bases between them. The CDR3 DNA reads as TGCAGCGTTGAAGACACTTGGAGGACAGATACGCAGTATTTT. The encoded protein is CSVEDTWRTDTQYF.

The chain couples TRBV20-1 to TRBJ2-4; D gene uncertain. Germline V gene lookup returns CDR1 DFQATT and CDR2 SNEGSKA (reference sequence). This CDR3 region has 13 residues. V shed 6 bases and J shed 0 bases, with 9 bases lying between them. The CDR3 protein is CSALTVAKNIQYF. Written as DNA, the CDR3 is TGCAGTGCCCTAACCGTAGCCAAAAACATTCAGTACTTC.

The sample holds a few counts of this clonotype. Because the CDR3's place on the DNA is in doubt, the DNA is left out and the CDR3 is given as listed by TCRdb. The chain has TRBV25-1 and TRBJ1-2; the D segment call TRBD1 is taken from the table without a DNA check. Inclusive of both ends, the CDR3 amounts to 17 amino acids. Per the germline V gene, CDR1 is MGHDK and CDR2 is SYGVNS. The chain's CDR3 is CASSDVGPDRGQYGYTF.

The chain combines TRBV20-1 with TRBJ2-1; D is possibly TRBD1 or TRBD2 (5 bases each). This CDR3 contains 14 residues. CDR1 is DFQATT and CDR2 is SNEGSKA in the germline V gene (reference sequence). V lost 3 bases, J lost 3 bases, and 12 bases lay in between. DNA of the CDR3: TGCAGTGCTAGGGGGCTAGCTGACTACAATGAGCAGTTCTTC. As protein: CSARGLADYNEQFF.

This sequence joins TRBV30 and TRBJ2-3; 8 nucleotides agree with TRBD2. This CDR3 is 14 amino acids long. Germline lookup yields CDR1 GTSNPN and CDR2 SVGIG (reference sequence). V gave up 5 bases and J gave up 4 bases; unmatched junction bases: 8. The CDR3, as DNA: TGTGCCTGGGGTAAAGGTAGCGGGGCAGATACGCAGTATTTT. Its protein product is CAWGKGSGADTQYF.